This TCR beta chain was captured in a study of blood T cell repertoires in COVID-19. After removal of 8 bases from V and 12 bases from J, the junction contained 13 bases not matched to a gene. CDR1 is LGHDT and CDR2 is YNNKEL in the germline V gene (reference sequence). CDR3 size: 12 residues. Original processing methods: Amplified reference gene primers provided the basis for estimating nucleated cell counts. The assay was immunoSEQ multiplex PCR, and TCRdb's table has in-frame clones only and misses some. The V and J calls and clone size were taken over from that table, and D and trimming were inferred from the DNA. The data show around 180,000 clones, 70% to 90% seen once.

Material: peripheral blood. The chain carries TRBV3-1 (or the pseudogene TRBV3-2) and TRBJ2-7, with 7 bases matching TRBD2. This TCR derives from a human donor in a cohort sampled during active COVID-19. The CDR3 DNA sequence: TGTGCCAGCTCACGACCGGGGGGTCCACGGTACTTC. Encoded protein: CASSRPGGPRYF.